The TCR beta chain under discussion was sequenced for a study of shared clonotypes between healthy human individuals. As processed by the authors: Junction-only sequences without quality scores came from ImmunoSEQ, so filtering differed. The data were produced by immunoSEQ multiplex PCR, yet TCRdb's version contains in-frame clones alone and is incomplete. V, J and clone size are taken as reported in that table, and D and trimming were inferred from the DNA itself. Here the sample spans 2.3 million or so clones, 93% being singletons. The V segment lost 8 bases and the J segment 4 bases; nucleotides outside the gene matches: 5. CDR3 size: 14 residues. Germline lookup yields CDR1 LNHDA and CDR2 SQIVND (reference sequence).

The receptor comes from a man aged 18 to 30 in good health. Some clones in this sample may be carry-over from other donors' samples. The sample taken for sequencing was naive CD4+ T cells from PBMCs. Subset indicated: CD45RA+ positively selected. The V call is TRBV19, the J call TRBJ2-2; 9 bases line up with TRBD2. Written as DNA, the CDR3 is TGTGCCAGTTCTCTAGCGGGGAGCACCGGGGAGCTGTTTTTT. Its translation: CASSLAGSTGELFF.